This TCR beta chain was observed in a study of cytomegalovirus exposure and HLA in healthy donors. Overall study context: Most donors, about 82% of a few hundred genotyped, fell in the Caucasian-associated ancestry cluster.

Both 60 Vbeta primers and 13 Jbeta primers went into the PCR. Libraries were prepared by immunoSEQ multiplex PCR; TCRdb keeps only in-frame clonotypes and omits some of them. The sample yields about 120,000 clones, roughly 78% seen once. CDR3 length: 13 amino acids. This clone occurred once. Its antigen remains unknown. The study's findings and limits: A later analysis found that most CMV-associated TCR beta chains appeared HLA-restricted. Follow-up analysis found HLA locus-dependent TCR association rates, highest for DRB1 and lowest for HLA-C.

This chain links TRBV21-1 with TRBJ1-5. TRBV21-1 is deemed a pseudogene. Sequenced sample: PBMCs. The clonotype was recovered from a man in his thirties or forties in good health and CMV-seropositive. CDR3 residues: CASSKVYGQPQHF. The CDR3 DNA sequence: TGTGCCAGCAGCAAAGTATACGGTCAGCCCCAGCATTTT.